This T cell receptor beta chain emerged from a study of blood T cells in healthy people across ages. General study points: Donors of long life had a larger count of naive CD4+ cells and greater diversity than aged donors.

Peripheral blood from each donor was collected in a volume of ten milliliters. With respect to this clonotype: No antigen is known for it. One end of the junction does not line up with germline, which may come from a read error.

The second PCR ran roughly 6 to 11 cycles with a sample-barcoded 5' primer and J-beta primers. TCRdb re-called the 5' RACE reads with MiXCR, one entry per CDR3 protein. The sample has approximately 1.5 million distinct CDR3 sequences; almost 35% are singletons. The receptor comes from a woman in her thirties in good health. The sample was blood.

The CDR3 is CTSSTTSGGSNEQFF. The CDR3 DNA follows: TGTACCAGTAGCACCACTAGCGGGGGGAGTAATGAGCAGTTCTTC. This chain uses TRBV9 with TRBJ2-1, with TRBD2 matching over 12 bases. Germline lookup yields CDR1 SGDLS and CDR2 YYNGEE. This CDR3 is built from 15 residues.